This T cell receptor beta chain was sequenced in a study of neoadjuvant anti-PD-1 for oral cavity cancer. Germline V CDR1 and CDR2: LGHNT, FRNRAP. CDR3 size: 14 residues. V was clipped by 6 bases and J by 6 bases, with 17 bases between them. Profiling relied on immunoSEQ multiplex PCR, and the TCRdb table lists in-frame clones only, not all of them. Among some 33,000 clones listed, around nine tenths were seen once. The sequences come from PBMCs, collected before nivolumab (anti-PD-1) treatment. V usage is TRBV12-5 and J usage is TRBJ1-2, with a tentative D call TRBD1 (6 bases). The receptor's source is a person aged 40 to 85 with oral cavity squamous cell carcinoma. This CDR3 is CASGPTRGAHGYTF. The CDR3 coding sequence is TGTGCTAGTGGCCCAACCCGGGGGGCACATGGCTACACCTTC.